This T cell receptor beta chain is drawn from a study of blood T cell repertoires in COVID-19. Authors' processing steps: Amplified reference gene primers provided the basis for estimating nucleated cell counts. Clones were read by immunoSEQ multiplex PCR, and TCRdb kept only the in-frame ones, dropping some. That table is the source of V, J and clone size, and D and trimming were worked out from the DNA. Seen here are roughly 240,000 clones, less than 90% observed once, and the top ten hold 4.6%. This TCR was recovered from a man aged 60-69 years who had recovered from COVID-19. The sample consisted of peripheral blood.

The CDR3 region is CATATPDSPIQYF. The CDR3 coding sequence is TGTGCCACCGCCACCCCCGACAGTCCTATTCAGTACTTC. J is TRBJ2-4 and V is TRBV24-1; TRBD1 might be the D (5 bases). The CDR3 is 13 residues long. CDR1 and CDR2 (germline): KGHDR, SFDVKD. V was shortened by 9 bases and J by 10 bases, with 18 bases between the two germline ends.